This TCR beta chain is from a study of T cell repertoires in cytomegalovirus infection. TCRdb re-derived calls from the reads in MiXCR, one entry per CDR3 protein. The sample lists about 500,000 distinct CDR3 sequences; roughly a third were seen once. Details on this clonotype: Antigen: not known.

With 3 bases removed from V and 6 bases from J, the gap between germline ends came to 15 bases. The CDR3 covers 14 residues. The germline V gene has CDR1 SEHNR and CDR2 FQNEAQ (reference sequence). Sequencing was performed on cultured PBMCs, taken from culture after CMV antigen stimulation. The V gene is TRBV7-9, the J gene TRBJ2-7; D unresolved. This TCR was sampled from a human donor in good health (CMV status not recorded). Some clones in this sample may be carry-over from other donors' samples. The CDR3 nucleotides are TGTGCCAGCAGCTTGCGAGGTTTTATTGGCGAGCAGTACTTC. Amino acids: CASSLRGFIGEQYF.